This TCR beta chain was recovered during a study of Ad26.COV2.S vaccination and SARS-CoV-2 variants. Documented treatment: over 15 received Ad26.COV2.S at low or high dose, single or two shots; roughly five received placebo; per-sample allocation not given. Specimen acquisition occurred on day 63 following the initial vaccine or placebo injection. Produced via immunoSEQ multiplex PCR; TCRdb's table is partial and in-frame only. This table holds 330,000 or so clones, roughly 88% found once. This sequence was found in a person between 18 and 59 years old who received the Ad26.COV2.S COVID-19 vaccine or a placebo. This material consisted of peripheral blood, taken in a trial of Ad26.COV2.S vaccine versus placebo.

CDR3 in amino acids: CASSPMEIAEAFF. DNA of the CDR3: TGTGCCAGCAGCCCCATGGAGATAGCTGAAGCTTTCTTT. J is TRBJ1-1 and V is TRBV12-3 or TRBV12-4, with unresolved D. Trimming took 6 bases from V and 6 from J, leaving 14 bases between them. This CDR3 spans 13 amino acids.